Shown below are 6 T cell receptor beta chains from a single sample sequenced in a study of T cells after posttransplantation cyclophosphamide (dated by TCRdb to the mid-2010s). Library preparation was by the immunoSEQ multiplex PCR assay. This immuneACCESS table, as held by TCRdb, lists in-frame sequences with V and J called but not all clones. Of the missing ones, under half trace to an unresolved V gene in checked studies; the others have no known cause. The sample comprises around 8,700 clones, and every one was counted more than once. Around 6% of the sample goes to the ten largest clones. Read against the paper, the sample's treatment or condition label means: high-dose cyclophosphamide on days +3 and +4 as single-agent GVHD prophylaxis. For conditioning, the PTCy patients got busulfan and fludarabine, then a related or unrelated marrow graft, followed by cyclophosphamide on days +3 and +4.

This sample comprised PBMCs, obtained after an allogeneic stem cell transplant with post-transplant cyclophosphamide. The receptors here all came from a young adult male patient who received an allogeneic stem cell transplant from an unrelated donor, was CMV-positive, and had acute and chronic GVHD. After a transplant, not all T cells may be the patient's own; some may come from the graft donor.

CDR3 sequence: CASSLAGRQETQYF. The CDR3 DNA reads as TGTGCCAGCAGCTTAGCTGGCCGCCAAGAGACCCAGTACTTC. The gene calls are TRBV7-2 and TRBJ2-5, with D unresolved. The CDR3 contains 14 residues. CDR1 is SGHTA, CDR2 FQGNSA, per germline. V lost 0 bases, J lost 1 base, and 6 bases lay in between.

This clone showed up many times. CDR3 loop: CASSVQGSWTDTQYF. The CDR3 DNA follows: TGTGCCAGCAGCGTACAGGGATCGTGGACAGATACGCAGTATTTT. J is TRBJ2-3 and V is TRBV9; the D gene is possibly TRBD1 (5 bases). CDR1 is SGDLS, CDR2 YYNGEE, per germline. The germline V and J ends were trimmed by 1 base and 3 bases, with 12 bases remaining between them. The CDR3 length is 15 residues.

This clone was found many times. The chain employs TRBV5-1 and TRBJ1-5; no reliable D call. The V end lost 3 bases, the J end lost 1 base, and 11 bases lay between the germline ends. CDR3 length: 15 amino acids. Germline CDR1 and CDR2: SGHRS and YFSETQ. In nucleotides, the CDR3 is TGCGCCAGCAGCTATATCGACTCGAGCAATCAGCCCCAGCATTTT. Translated, it gives CASSYIDSSNQPQHF.

This clone was detected ten times or more. The V and J genes are TRBV5-1 and TRBJ2-2, with D perhaps matching TRBD1 (6 bases). Germline CDR1 and CDR2: SGHRS and YFSETQ. V was pared by 4 bases and J by 5 bases, with 12 bases between. The CDR3 runs 14 residues. Here the CDR3 reads CASSLDSNTGELFF. CDR3 DNA: TGCGCCAGCAGCCTGGACAGCAATACCGGGGAGCTGTTTTTT.

Ten or more counts support this clone. The CDR3 coding sequence is TGCGCCAGCAGCCAAGATCCCACCGGACTAGCGGGGACGCAGTATTTT. It translates to CASSQDPTGLAGTQYF. The chain links TRBV4-3 to TRBJ2-3, with 12 positions matching TRBD2. Trimming removed 0 bases from V and 9 bases from J; junction bases left unmatched: 7. In germline, CDR1 is LGHNA, CDR2 YSLEER. The CDR3 covers 16 residues.

This clone was recorded at least ten times. This chain joins TRBV25-1 and TRBJ1-1; D is perhaps TRBD1 (5 bases). This CDR3 contains 13 residues. V was clipped by 0 bases and J by 7 bases, with 9 bases between them. Germline V gives CDR1 MGHDK, CDR2 SYGVNS. CDR3 loop: CASSEYFGGEAFF. For the CDR3, the DNA is TGTGCCAGCAGTGAATATTTCGGGGGTGAAGCTTTCTTT. Full variable domain (missing parts from reference TRBV25-1 and TRBJ1-1): EADIYQTPRYLVIGTGKKITLECSQTMGHDKMYWYQQDPGMELHLIHYSYGVNSTEKGDLSSESTVSRIRTEHFPLTLESARPSHTSQYLCASSEYFGGEAFFGQGTRLTVV.